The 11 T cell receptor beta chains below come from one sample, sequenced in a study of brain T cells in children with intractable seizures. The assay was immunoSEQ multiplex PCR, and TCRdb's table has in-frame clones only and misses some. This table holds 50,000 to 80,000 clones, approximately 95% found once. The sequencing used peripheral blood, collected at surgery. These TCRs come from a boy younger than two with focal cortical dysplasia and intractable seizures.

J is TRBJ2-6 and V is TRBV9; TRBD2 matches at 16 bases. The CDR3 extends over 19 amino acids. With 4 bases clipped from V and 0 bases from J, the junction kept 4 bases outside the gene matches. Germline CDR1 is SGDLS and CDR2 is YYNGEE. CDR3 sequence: CASSRGLAGGASGANVLTF. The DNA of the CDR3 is TGTGCCAGCAGCAGGGGACTAGCGGGGGGGGCCTCTGGGGCCAACGTCCTGACTTTC.

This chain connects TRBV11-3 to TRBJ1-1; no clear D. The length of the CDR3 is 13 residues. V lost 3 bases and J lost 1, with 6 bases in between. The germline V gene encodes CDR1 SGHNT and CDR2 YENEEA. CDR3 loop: CASSFRGNTEAFF. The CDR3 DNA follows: TGTGCCAGCAGCTTTCGGGGGAACACTGAAGCTTTCTTT.

CDR3 sequence: CASSLRLAGVFTGELFF. The DNA for the CDR3 is TGTGCCAGCAGCTTAAGACTAGCGGGTGTGTTCACCGGGGAGCTGTTTTTT. The chain joins TRBV7-8 to TRBJ2-2, with TRBD2 identical over 10 bases. The V gene's germline CDR1 is SGHVS and CDR2 FQNEAQ. The CDR3 length is 17 residues. V lost 2 bases and J lost 4; bases outside the gene matches: 7.

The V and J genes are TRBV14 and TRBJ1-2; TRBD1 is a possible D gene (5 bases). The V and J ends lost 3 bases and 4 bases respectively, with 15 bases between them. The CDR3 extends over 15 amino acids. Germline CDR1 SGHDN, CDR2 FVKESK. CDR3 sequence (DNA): TGTGCCAGCAGCCAGACCCTACGGGGGGGCTATGGCTACACCTTC. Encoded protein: CASSQTLRGGYGYTF.

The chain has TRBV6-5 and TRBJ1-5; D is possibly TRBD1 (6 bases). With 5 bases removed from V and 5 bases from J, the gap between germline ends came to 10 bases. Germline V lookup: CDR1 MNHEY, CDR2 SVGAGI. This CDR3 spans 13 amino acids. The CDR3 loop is CASSLEGDQPQHF. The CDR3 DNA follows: TGTGCCAGCAGTCTAGAGGGGGATCAGCCCCAGCATTTT.

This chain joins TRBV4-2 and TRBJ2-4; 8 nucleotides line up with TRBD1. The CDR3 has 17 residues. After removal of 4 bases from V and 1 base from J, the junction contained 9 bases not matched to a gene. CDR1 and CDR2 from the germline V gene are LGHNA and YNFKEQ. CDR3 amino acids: CASSLGPRGQAKNIQYF. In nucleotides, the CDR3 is TGTGCCAGCAGCCTCGGACCCAGGGGGCAGGCCAAAAACATTCAGTACTTC.

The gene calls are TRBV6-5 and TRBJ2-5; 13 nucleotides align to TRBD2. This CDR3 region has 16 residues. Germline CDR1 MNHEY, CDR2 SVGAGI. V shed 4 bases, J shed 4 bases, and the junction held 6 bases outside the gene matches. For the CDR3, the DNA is TGTGCCAGCAGTTCCCGCCGGACTAGCGGGAGAGAGACCCAGTACTTC. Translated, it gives CASSSRRTSGRETQYF.

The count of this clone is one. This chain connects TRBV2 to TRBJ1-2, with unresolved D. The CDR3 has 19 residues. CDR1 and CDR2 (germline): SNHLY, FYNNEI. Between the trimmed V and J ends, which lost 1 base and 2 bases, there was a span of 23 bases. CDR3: CASSEGPSRTTVVNYGYTF. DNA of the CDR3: TGTGCCAGCAGTGAAGGACCCTCCCGAACGACGGTGGTGAACTATGGCTACACCTTC.

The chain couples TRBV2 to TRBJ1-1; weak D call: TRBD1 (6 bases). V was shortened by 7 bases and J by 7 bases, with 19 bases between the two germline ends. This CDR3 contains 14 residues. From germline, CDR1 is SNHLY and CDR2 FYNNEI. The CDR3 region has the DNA TGTGCCAGCAACCGAGGGGGGTTCCTGTATGAAGCTTTCTTT. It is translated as CASNRGGFLYEAFF.

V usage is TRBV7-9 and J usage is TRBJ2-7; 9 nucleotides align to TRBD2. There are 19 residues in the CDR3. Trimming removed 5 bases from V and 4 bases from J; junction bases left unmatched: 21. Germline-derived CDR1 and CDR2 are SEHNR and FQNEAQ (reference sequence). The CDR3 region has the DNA TGTGCCAGCAGCAACGGGAACGATCCCGGGCTAGCGGGATGGTACGAGCAGTACTTC. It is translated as CASSNGNDPGLAGWYEQYF.

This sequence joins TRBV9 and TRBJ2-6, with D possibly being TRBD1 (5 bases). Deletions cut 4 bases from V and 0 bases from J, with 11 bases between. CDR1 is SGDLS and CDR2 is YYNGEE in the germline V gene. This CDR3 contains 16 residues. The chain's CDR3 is CASSFHRNSGANVLTF. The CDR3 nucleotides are TGTGCCAGCAGCTTCCACAGGAACTCTGGGGCCAACGTCCTGACTTTC.